This T cell receptor beta chain came from a study of T cells in Graves' hyperthyroidism and ophthalmopathy. TCR beta CDR3 regions were amplified from RNA. The primer set for the first-round RT-PCR of the TCR CDR3 was HTBI. TCRdb used MiXCR to reprocess the multiplex PCR reads, holding one entry per CDR3 protein. The data show 300,000 to 500,000 distinct CDR3 sequences, 11% to 15% seen once. CDR1 GTSNPN and CDR2 SVGIG come from the germline V gene (reference sequence). The CDR3 has 12 amino acids. Between the trimmed V and J ends, which lost 3 bases and 12 bases, there was a span of 15 bases. This clonotype was seen many times. Ophthalmopathy patients all had a Clinical Activity Score of at least 3, a NOSPECS grade of at least 4 and disease under 3 months old.

Sequenced: blood. The sequence derives from a man between 50 and 59 years old with Graves' ophthalmopathy. The V gene is TRBV30, the J gene TRBJ2-1, with TRBD2 as a possible D gene (6 bases). CDR3 sequence: CAWSGSRLAQFF. CDR3 coding DNA: TGTGCCTGGAGCGGGAGCAGGTTAGCGCAGTTCTTC.